The 5 T cell receptor beta chains listed next were all sequenced from one sample in a study of Ad26.COV2.S vaccination and SARS-CoV-2 variants. Profiling relied on immunoSEQ multiplex PCR, and the TCRdb table lists in-frame clones only, not all of them. The repertoire holds around 450,000 clones, with around 87% as singletons. The treatment: around 19 received Ad26.COV2.S at low or high dose, single or two shots; 5 received placebo; per-sample allocation not given. It was on day 63 after the first vaccine or placebo injection that samples were taken. The source material was peripheral blood, sampled in a trial of Ad26.COV2.S vaccine versus placebo. The receptors shown here come from a person between 18 and 65 years old who received the Ad26.COV2.S COVID-19 vaccine or a placebo.

V usage is TRBV7-2 and J usage is TRBJ2-3; D is undetermined. Germline V lookup: CDR1 SGHTA, CDR2 FQGNSA. The CDR3 length is 16 residues. Trimming took 1 base from V and 1 from J, leaving 12 bases between them. The CDR3 sequence: CASSLVGVIGTDTQYF. In nucleotides, the CDR3 is TGTGCCAGCAGCTTAGTTGGGGTCATTGGCACAGATACGCAGTATTTT.

The V and J genes are TRBV19 and TRBJ2-6, with a possible D match to TRBD2 (5 bases). Looked up from germline, CDR1 is LNHDA and CDR2 is SQIVND (reference sequence). Trimming left V 1 base short and J 0 bases short, with 7 bases between. The CDR3 has 16 residues. CDR3 nucleotide sequence: TGTGCCAGTAGTATAGGAGGGCGCTCTGGGGCCAACGTCCTGACTTTC. Translation: CASSIGGRSGANVLTF.

J is TRBJ1-2 and V is TRBV6-5; D not certain. Trimming took 4 bases from V and 1 from J, leaving 7 bases between them. The germline V gene encodes CDR1 MNHEY and CDR2 SVGAGI. The CDR3 totals 13 residues. The CDR3 sequence is CASSFNRNYGYTF. For the CDR3, the DNA is TGTGCCAGCAGTTTCAACCGTAACTATGGCTACACCTTC.

This sequence joins TRBV10-3 and TRBJ2-7; TRBD1 aligns across 7 bases. V lost 6 bases to trimming and J lost 2 bases; unmatched junction nucleotides: 7. CDR1 and CDR2 (germline): ENHRY, SYGVKD. CDR3 length equals 14 residues. CDR3 coding DNA: TGTGCCATCAGCGATAGACAGGGCCCCTACGAGCAGTACTTC. Its translation is CAISDRQGPYEQYF.

The J gene is TRBJ2-3, the V gene TRBV6-1, with TRBD1 identical over 8 bases. Trimming took 3 bases from V and 5 from J; bases not matched to a gene: 4. CDR3 length equals 14 residues. Germline V gene sequence: CDR1 MNHNS, CDR2 SASEGT. CDR3 loop: CASSEDRVGDTQYF. The CDR3 nucleotides read TGTGCCAGCAGTGAGGACAGGGTGGGAGATACGCAGTATTTT.